This T cell receptor beta chain was retrieved from a study of breast tumors, draining lymph nodes, adjacent tissues. The sample holds a few counts of this clonotype. What it recognizes is unknown. In TCRdb, the multiplex PCR reads were re-called with MiXCR into one record per CDR3 protein. The sample has about 180,000 distinct CDR3 sequences, roughly a third seen once; the top ten hold about 3.9%. The length of the CDR3 is 14 residues. Germline-derived CDR1 and CDR2 are MNHNS and SASEGT. Trimming stripped 7 bases from V and 5 bases from J, with 18 bases between. Study-level points and caveats: The lymph node origin of tumor T cells was framed as consistent with a hypothesis, not demonstrated. Compared with basal-like, luminal-like tumors shared significantly more repertoire with nontumor tissue. Tumor repertoires ranked between lymph nodes and nontumor tissue in diversity, with V and J gene preferences.

Breast cancer patients provided tissue from their axillary draining lymph nodes. The sequence was obtained from a female donor with breast cancer. Some clones in this sample may be carry-over from other donors' samples. Sequencing was done on a sample of axillary lymph node tissue. V usage is TRBV6-1 and J usage is TRBJ2-7, with a weak D call TRBD1 (5 bases). CDR3 nucleotide sequence: TGTGCCAGCAACTCCCCTAGGGGTCCAAACGAGCAGTACTTC. Its protein product is CASNSPRGPNEQYF.